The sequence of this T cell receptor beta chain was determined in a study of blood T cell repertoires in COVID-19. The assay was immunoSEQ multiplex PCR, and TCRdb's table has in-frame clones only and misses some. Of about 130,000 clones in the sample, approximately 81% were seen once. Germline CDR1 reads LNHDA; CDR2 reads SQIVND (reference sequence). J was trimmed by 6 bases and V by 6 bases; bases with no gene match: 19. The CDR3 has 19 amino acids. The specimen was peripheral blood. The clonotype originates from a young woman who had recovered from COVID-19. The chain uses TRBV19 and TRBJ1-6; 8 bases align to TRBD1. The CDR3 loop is CASRGKTGGQSEGNSPLHF. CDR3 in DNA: TGTGCCAGTAGGGGTAAAACAGGGGGTCAGAGTGAGGGTAATTCACCCCTCCACTTT.